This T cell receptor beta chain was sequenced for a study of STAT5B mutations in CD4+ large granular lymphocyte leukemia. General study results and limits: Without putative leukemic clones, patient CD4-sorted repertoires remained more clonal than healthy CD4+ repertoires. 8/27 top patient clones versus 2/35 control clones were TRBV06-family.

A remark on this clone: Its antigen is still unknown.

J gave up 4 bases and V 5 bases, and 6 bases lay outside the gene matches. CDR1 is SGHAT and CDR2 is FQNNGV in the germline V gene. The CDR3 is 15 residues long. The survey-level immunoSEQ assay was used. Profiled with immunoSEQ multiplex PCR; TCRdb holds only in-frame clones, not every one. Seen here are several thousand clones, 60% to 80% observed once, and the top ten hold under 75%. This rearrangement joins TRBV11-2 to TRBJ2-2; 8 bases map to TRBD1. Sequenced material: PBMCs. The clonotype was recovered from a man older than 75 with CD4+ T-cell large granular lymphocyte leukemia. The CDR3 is CASSLYQGATGELFF. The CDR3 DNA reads TGTGCCAGCAGCCTCTACCAGGGGGCCACCGGGGAGCTGTTTTTT. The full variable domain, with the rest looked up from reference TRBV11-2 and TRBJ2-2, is EAGVAQSPRYKIIEKRQSVAFWCNPISGHATLYWYQQILGQGPKLLIQFQNNGVVDDSQLPKDRFSAERLKGVDSTLKIQPAKLEDSAVYLCASSLYQGATGELFFGEGSRLTVL.